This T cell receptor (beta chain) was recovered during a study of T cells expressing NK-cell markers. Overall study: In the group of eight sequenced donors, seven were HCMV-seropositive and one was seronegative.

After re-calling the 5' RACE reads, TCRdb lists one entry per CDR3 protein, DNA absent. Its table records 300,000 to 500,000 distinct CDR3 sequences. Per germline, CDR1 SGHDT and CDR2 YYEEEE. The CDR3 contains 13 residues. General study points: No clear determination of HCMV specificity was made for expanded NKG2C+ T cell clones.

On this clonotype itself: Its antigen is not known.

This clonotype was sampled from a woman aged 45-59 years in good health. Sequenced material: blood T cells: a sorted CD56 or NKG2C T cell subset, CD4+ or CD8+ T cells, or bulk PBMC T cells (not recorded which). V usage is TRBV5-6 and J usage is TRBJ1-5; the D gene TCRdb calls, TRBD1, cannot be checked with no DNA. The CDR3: CASSRWGYQPQHF.